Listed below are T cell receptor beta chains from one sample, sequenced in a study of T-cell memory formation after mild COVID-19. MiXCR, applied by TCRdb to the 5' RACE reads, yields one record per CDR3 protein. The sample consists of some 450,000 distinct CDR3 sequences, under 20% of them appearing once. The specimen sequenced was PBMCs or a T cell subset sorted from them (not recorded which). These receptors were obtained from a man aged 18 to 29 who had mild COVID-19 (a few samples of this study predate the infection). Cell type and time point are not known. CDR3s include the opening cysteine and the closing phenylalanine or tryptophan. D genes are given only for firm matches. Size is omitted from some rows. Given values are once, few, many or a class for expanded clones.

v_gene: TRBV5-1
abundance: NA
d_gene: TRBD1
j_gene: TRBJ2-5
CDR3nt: TGCGCCAGCAGCTCCTTCGGGACAGGGAAAAGAGGGGAGACCCAGTACTTC
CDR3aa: CASSSFGTGKRGETQYF

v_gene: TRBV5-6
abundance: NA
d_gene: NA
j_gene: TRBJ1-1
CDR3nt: TGTGCCAGCAGCAATTGGGGGAGGGCAGGGGCGGCCGGCACTGAAGCTTTCTTT
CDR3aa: CASSNWGRAGAAGTEAFF

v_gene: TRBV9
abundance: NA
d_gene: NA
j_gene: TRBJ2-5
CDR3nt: TGTGCCAGCAGCCCCATCGAAGAGACCCAGTACTTC
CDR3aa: CASSPIEETQYF

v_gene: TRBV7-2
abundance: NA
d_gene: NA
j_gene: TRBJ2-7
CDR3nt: TGTGCCAGCAGCCCCCAGCCCTACGAGCAGTACTTC
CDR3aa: CASSPQPYEQYF

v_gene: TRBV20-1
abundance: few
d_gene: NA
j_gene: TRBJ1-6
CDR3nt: TGCAGTGCTAGACCAACAGGGAGGGATTCACCCCTCCACTTT
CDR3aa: CSARPTGRDSPLHF

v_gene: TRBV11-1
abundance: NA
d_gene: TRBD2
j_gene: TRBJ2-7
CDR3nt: TGTGCCAGCAGCGGGACTAGCGGGGAGACCTACGAGCAGTACTTC
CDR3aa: CASSGTSGETYEQYF

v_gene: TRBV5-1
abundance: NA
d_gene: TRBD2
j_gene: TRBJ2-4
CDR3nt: TGCGCCAGCAGCCCGAGGGGACTAGCGGGACACACAGCCAAAAACATTCAGTACTTC
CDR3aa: CASSPRGLAGHTAKNIQYF

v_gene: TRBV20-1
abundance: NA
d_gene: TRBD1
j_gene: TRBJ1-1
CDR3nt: TGCAGTGCTAGGTGGGGGACAGGGTCGTGGACTGAAGCTTTCTTT
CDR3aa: CSARWGTGSWTEAFF

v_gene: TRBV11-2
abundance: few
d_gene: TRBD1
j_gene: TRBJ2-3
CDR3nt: TGTGCCAGCAGCTTAAAACGGGACAGGGGGAGCACAGATACGCAGTATTTT
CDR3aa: CASSLKRDRGSTDTQYF

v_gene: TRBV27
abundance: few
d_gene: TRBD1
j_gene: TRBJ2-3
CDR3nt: TGTGCCAGCAGTACGACAGGGGACGCAGATACGCAGTATTTT
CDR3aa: CASSTTGDADTQYF

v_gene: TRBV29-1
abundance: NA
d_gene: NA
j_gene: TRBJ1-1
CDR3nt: TGCAGCGTTGAAGGCGAAGGCTTTGGAGCTTTCTTT
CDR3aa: CSVEGEGFGAFF

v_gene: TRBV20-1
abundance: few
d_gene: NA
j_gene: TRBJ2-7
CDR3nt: TGCAGTGCTAGAGCTAGACAGGTCACCTACGAGCAGTACTTC
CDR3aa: CSARARQVTYEQYF

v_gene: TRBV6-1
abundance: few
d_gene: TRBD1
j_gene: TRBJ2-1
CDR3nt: TGTGCCAGCAGTCGCGGACAGGGCCCCTACAATGAGCAGTTCTTC
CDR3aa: CASSRGQGPYNEQFF

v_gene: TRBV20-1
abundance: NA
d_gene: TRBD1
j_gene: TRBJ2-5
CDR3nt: TGCAGTGCTACGAGACAGGGGTCCGCCGAGACCCAGTACTTC
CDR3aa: CSATRQGSAETQYF

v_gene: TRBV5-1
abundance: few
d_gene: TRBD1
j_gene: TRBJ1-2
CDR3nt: TGCGCCAGCAGCCCCTCGACAGGGGGCAACTATGGCTACACCTTC
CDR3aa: CASSPSTGGNYGYTF

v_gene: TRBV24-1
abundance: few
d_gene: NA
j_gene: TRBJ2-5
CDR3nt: TGTGCCACGGGGGACACCTACCAAGAGACCCAGTACTTC
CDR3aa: CATGDTYQETQYF

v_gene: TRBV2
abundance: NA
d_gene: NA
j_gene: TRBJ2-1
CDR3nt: TGTGCCAGCCCAGGGGAGGGGGCAGGCAATGAGCAGTTCTTC
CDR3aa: CASPGEGAGNEQFF

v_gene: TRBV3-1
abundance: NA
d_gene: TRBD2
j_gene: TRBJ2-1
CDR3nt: TGTGCCAGCAGCCCCGGGGGGGCTAGCGGGGGGAATGAGCAGTTCTTC
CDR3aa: CASSPGGASGGNEQFF

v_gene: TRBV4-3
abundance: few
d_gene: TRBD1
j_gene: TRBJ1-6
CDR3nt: TGCGCCAGCAGCCAAGAGTTGCTAGGAGGGGGCTTCCCCTCACCCCTCCACTTT
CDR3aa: CASSQELLGGGFPSPLHF

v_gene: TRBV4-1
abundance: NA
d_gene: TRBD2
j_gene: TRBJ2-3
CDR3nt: TGCGCCAGCAGACACGTTGGGAGGGAGGCAGATACGCAGTATTTT
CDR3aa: CASRHVGREADTQYF

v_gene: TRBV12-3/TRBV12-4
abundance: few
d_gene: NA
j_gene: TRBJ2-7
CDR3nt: TGTGCCAGCAGTTTAGCGCTAGGGTACGAGCAGTACTTC
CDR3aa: CASSLALGYEQYF

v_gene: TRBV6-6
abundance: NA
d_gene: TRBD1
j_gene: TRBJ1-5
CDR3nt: TGTGCCAGCATCGCCGGGACAGTCAATCAGCCCCAGCATTTT
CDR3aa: CASIAGTVNQPQHF

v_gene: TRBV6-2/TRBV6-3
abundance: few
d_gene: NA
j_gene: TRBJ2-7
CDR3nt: TGTGCCAGCAGTTACGACTACTCCTACGAGCAGTACTTC
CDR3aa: CASSYDYSYEQYF

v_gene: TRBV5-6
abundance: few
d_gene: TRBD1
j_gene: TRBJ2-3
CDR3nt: TGTGCCAGCAGGCCGGAAAGGGACAGTGGAGGTACAGATACGCAGTATTTT
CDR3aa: CASRPERDSGGTDTQYF

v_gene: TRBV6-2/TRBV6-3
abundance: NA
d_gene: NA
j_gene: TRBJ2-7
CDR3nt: TGTGCCAGTTGTCAGGGTACCTACGAGCAGTACTTC
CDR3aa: CASCQGTYEQYF

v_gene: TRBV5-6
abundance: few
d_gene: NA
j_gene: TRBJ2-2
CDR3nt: TGTGCCAGCAGCCTTTGCGGTGCGCTTCCCGGGGGGAACACCGGGGAGCTGTTTTTT
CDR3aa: CASSLCGALPGGNTGELFF

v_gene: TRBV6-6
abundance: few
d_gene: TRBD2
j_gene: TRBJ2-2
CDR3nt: TGTGCCAGCAGCCGCCGCAGGGGACTAGTAAACACCGGGGAGCTGTTTTTT
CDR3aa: CASSRRRGLVNTGELFF

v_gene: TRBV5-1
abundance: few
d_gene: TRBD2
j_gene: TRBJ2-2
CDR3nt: TGCGCCAGCAGCTTGAGGCTAGCGGGGGCTTCCTTCGCCGGGGAGCTGTTTTTT
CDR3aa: CASSLRLAGASFAGELFF

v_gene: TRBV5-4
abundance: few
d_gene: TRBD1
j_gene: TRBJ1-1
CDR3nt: TGTGCCAGCAGCTTGGCCACAGGGGCTGAAGCTTTCTTT
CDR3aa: CASSLATGAEAFF

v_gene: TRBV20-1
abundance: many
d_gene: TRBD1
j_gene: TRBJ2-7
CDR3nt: TGCAGTGCTAGTCCCCCGGGGACAGGGAAAAGCTACGAGCAGTACTTC
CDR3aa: CSASPPGTGKSYEQYF

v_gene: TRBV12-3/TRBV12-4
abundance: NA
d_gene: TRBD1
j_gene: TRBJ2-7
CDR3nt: TGTGCCAGCAGTAACCCGGACAGGGCATACGAGCAGTACTTC
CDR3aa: CASSNPDRAYEQYF

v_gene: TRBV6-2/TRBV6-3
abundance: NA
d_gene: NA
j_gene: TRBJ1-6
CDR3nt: TGTGCCAGCAGCCGGAACGCTGGAGGGAGGGACTATAATTCACCCCTCCACTTT
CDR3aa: CASSRNAGGRDYNSPLHF

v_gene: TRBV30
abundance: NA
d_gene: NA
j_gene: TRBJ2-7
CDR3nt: TGTGCCTGGAGTGTACCCGGGGTCCCGAGCTCCTACGAGCAGTACTTC
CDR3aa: CAWSVPGVPSSYEQYF

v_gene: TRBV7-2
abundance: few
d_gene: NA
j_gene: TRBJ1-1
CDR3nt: TGTGCCAGCAGCTTAATGGGGAGAGACACTGAAGCTTTCTTT
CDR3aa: CASSLMGRDTEAFF

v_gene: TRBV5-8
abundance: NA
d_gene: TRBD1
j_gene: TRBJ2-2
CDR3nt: TGTGCCAGCAGCCGATGGACAGGGGACGACACCGGGGAGCTGTTTTTT
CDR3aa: CASSRWTGDDTGELFF

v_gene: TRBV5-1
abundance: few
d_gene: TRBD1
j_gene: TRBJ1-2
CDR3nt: TGCGCCAGCAGCTCCGGACAGGGTCTGAACTATGGCTACACCTTC
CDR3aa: CASSSGQGLNYGYTF

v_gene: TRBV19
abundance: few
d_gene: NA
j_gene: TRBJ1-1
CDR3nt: TGTGCCAGTATAAAGGAGAACACTGAAGCTTTCTTT
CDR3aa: CASIKENTEAFF

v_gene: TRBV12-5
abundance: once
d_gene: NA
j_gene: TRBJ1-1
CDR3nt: TGTGCTAGTGGTTTGCCATCGGGATTCAGAGCTTTCTTT
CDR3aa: CASGLPSGFRAFF

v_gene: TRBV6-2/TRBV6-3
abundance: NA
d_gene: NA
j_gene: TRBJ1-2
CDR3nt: TGTGCCAGCAGTTACTCGACGTTCGGGCGGGCAGCTAACTATGGCTACACCTTC
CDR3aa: CASSYSTFGRAANYGYTF